Below, 12 T cell receptor beta chains from the same sample are listed, as sequenced in a study of shared clonotypes between healthy human individuals. Measured with immunoSEQ multiplex PCR; TCRdb has only the in-frame clones, and not every one. The sample consists of a few million clones, 90% to 95% of them appearing once. The specimen sequenced was naive CD4+ T cells sorted from blood. Regarding subset: CD45RA+ positively selected. The receptors shown here come from a young man in good health.

In regard to this clone: The sample contains more than one DNA sequence encoding this CDR3. The gene calls are TRBV28 and TRBJ2-6; D gene unclear. Deletions cut 5 bases from V and 0 bases from J, with 2 bases between. The CDR3 runs to 13 residues. CDR1 is MDHEN and CDR2 is SYDVKM in the germline V gene. CDR3 in amino acids: CASSRSGANVLTF. In DNA, the CDR3 is TGTGCCAGCAGTCGCTCTGGGGCCAACGTCCTGACTTTC.

This clone has just a few counts. The gene calls are TRBV11-1 and TRBJ2-3; D unresolved. Germline loops: CDR1 SGHAT, CDR2 FQDESV (reference sequence). Deletions cut 5 bases from V and 1 base from J, with 13 bases between. The CDR3 has 15 amino acids. The CDR3 DNA follows: TGTGCCAGCAGCCCGGGTCCTGAGGGCACAGATACGCAGTATTTT. It codes for CASSPGPEGTDTQYF.

The J gene is TRBJ2-2, the V gene TRBV7-2; D is perhaps TRBD2 (5 bases). V was shortened by 4 bases and J by 4 bases, with 13 bases between the two germline ends. The CDR3 is 15 amino acids. From germline, CDR1 is SGHTA and CDR2 FQGNSA. CDR3 DNA: TGTGCCAGCAGCTCACGGGGTTCCACCACCGGGGAGCTGTTTTTT. Translation: CASSSRGSTTGELFF.

This sequence joins TRBV5-1 and TRBJ2-5; possibly TRBD1 for D (5 bases). V lost 4 bases, J lost 5 bases, and 12 bases lay in between. The CDR3 extends over 13 amino acids. Per germline, CDR1 SGHRS and CDR2 YFSETQ. The CDR3 spells CASSPQGAETQYF. DNA of the CDR3: TGCGCCAGCAGCCCCCAAGGGGCCGAGACCCAGTACTTC.

Points on this clone: Other DNA sequences in this sample translate to the same CDR3. This sequence joins TRBV2 and TRBJ1-5, with D possibly TRBD1 on 5 matching bases. V lost 3 bases, J lost 7 bases, and 7 bases lay in between. The germline V gene has CDR1 SNHLY and CDR2 FYNNEI. The CDR3 is made up of 12 amino acids. The CDR3 loop reads CASSEGGQPQHF. The CDR3 coding sequence is TGTGCCAGCAGTGAGGGGGGGCAGCCCCAGCATTTT.

The chain carries TRBV10-3 and TRBJ2-1; no clear D gene. Germline CDR1 reads ENHRY; CDR2 reads SYGVKD. The CDR3 has 15 residues. V was shortened by 0 bases and J by 4 bases, with 10 bases between the two germline ends. Here the CDR3 DNA reads TGTGCCATCAGTGAGTCTGGCGTGGGATACAATGAGCAGTTCTTC. Its translation is CAISESGVGYNEQFF.

V and J are TRBV7-8 and TRBJ2-7, with D maybe TRBD1 (6 bases). This CDR3 is built from 15 residues. Trimming shortened V by 5 bases and J by 4 bases, and 18 bases separated the two germline ends. In germline, CDR1 is SGHVS, CDR2 FQNEAQ. Here the CDR3 DNA reads TGTGCCAGCAGCGCCAGACAGGTTTCCACGTACGAGCAGTACTTC. Translation: CASSARQVSTYEQYF.

This chain links TRBV27 with TRBJ2-5; no reliable D call. In germline, CDR1 is MNHEY, CDR2 SMNVEV (reference sequence). The V and J ends lost 6 bases and 0 bases respectively, with 17 bases between them. The CDR3 length is 16 residues. The CDR3: CASRRWTQGYQETQYF. CDR3 DNA: TGTGCCAGCAGGAGATGGACCCAAGGGTACCAAGAGACCCAGTACTTC.

This clone was seen only once. The chain carries TRBV5-1 and TRBJ2-7; a possible D gene is TRBD1 (6 bases). V shed 2 bases and J shed 2 bases, with 8 bases lying between them. Germline V gene lookup returns CDR1 SGHRS and CDR2 YFSETQ. CDR3 length: 13 residues. The CDR3, as DNA: TGCGCCAGCAGCTTCAGGACAGCCTACGAGCAGTACTTC. This sequence encodes CASSFRTAYEQYF.

The CDR3 loop is CASRYRAQGYGYTF. Written as DNA, the CDR3 is TGTGCCAGCCGCTACAGGGCTCAGGGGTATGGCTACACCTTC. The chain joins TRBV27 to TRBJ1-2, with a weak D call TRBD1 (6 bases). The CDR3 has 14 amino acids. V was pared by 8 bases and J by 5 bases, with 18 bases between. From germline, CDR1 is MNHEY and CDR2 SMNVEV (reference sequence).

The chain combines TRBV6-5 with TRBJ1-6, with D perhaps matching TRBD1 (6 bases). The CDR3 has 16 amino acids. The germline CDR1 and CDR2 sequences are MNHEY and SVGAGI. The V gene lost 2 bases and the J gene lost 10 bases, with 18 bases spanning the gap. CDR3: CASSYGQGPGTSPLHF. The CDR3 DNA sequence: TGTGCCAGCAGTTACGGTCAAGGACCGGGGACATCACCCCTCCACTTT.

The CDR3 coding sequence is TGCGCCAGCAGGCCAAGTCCCAGCACAGATACGCAGTATTTT. Amino acids: CASRPSPSTDTQYF. The chain combines TRBV5-1 with TRBJ2-3; D gene ambiguous. Germline lookup yields CDR1 SGHRS and CDR2 YFSETQ. Trimming left V 5 bases short and J 0 bases short, with 10 bases between. This CDR3 has 14 amino acids.